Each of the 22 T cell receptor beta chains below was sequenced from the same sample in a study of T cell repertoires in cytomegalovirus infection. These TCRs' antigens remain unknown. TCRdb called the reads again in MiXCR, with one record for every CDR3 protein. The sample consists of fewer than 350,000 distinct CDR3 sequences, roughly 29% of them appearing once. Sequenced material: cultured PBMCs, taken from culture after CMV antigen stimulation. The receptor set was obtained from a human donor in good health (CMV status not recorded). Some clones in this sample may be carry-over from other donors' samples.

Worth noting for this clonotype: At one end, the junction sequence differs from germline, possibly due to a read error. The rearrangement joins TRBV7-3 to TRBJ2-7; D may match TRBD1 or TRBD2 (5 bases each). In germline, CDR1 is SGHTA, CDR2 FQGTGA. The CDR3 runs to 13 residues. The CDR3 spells CVSVRDGAYEQYF. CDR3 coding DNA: TGTGTCAGCGTCCGGGACGGAGCCTACGAGCAGTACTTC.

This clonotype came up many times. The CDR3 sequence is CASRRGRVGSNQPQHF. The CDR3 DNA follows: TGTGCCAGCAGACGAGGACGAGTGGGTAGCAATCAGCCCCAGCATTTT. The genes are TRBV7-8 and TRBJ1-5; the D is unclear. Germline assignment: CDR1 SGHVS and CDR2 FQNEAQ. The length of the CDR3 is 16 residues. Trimming left V 6 bases short and J 0 bases short, with 15 bases between.

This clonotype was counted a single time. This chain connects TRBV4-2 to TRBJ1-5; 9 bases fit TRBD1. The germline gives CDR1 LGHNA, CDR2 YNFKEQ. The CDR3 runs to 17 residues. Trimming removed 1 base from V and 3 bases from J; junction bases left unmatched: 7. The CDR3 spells CASSQGTGGANNQPQHF. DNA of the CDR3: TGTGCCAGCAGCCAAGGCACAGGGGGCGCAAACAATCAGCCCCAGCATTTT.

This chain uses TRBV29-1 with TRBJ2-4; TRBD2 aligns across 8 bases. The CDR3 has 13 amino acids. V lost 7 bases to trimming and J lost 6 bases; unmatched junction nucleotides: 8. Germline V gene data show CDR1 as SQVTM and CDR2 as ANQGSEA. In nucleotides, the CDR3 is TGCAGCGCAGCAGCGGGAGTGGGAAACATTCAGTACTTC. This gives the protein CSAAAGVGNIQYF.

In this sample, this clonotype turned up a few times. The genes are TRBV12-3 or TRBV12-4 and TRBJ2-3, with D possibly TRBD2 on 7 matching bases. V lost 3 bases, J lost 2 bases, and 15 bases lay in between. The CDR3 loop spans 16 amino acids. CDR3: CASSFGGGALTDTQYF. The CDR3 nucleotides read TGTGCCAGCAGTTTTGGCGGGGGCGCTCTCACAGATACGCAGTATTTT.

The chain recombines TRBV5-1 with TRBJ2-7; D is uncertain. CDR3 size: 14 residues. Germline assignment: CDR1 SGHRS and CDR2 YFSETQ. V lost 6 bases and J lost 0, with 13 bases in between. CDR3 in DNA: TGCGCCAGCACCTCATCGGCTAGCTCCTACGAGCAGTACTTC. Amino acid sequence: CASTSSASSYEQYF.

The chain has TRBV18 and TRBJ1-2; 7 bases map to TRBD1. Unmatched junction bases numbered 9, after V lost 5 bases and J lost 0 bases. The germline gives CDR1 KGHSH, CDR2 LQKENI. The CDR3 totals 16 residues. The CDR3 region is CASSSAQQGTNYGYTF. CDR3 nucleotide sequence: TGTGCCAGCTCATCGGCTCAACAGGGGACTAACTATGGCTACACCTTC.

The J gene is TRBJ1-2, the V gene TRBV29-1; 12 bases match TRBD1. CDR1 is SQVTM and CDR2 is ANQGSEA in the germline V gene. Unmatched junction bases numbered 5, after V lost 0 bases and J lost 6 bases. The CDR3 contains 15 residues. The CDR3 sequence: CSVEDLGTGGDGYTF. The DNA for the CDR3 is TGCAGCGTTGAAGATCTTGGGACAGGGGGCGATGGCTACACCTTC.

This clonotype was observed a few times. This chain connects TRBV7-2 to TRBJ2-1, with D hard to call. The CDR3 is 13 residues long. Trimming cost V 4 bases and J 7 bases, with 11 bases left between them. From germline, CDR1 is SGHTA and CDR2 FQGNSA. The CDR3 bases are TGTGCCAGCAGCTCTGACCCGAGGAATGAGCAGTTCTTC. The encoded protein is CASSSDPRNEQFF.

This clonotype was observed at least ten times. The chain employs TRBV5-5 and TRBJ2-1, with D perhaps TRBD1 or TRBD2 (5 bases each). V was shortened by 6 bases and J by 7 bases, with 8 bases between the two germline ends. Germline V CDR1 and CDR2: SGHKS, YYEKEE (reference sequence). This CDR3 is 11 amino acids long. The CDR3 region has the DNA TGTGCCAGCACCTGGGGGAATGAGCAGTTCTTC. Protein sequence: CASTWGNEQFF.

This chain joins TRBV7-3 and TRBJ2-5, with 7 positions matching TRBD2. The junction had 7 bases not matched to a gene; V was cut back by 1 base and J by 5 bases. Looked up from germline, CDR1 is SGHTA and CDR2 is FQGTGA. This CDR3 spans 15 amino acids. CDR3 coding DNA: TGTGCCAGCAGCTTAAGTCAGGGAGGGAGGGAGACCCAGTACTTC. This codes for CASSLSQGGRETQYF.

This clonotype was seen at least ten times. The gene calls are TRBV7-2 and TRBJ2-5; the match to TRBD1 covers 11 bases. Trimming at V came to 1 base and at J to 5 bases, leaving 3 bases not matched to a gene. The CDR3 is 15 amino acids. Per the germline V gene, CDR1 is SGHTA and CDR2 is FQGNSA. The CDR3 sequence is CASSLVGDRGETQYF. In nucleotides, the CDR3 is TGTGCCAGCAGCTTAGTTGGGGACAGGGGGGAGACCCAGTACTTC.

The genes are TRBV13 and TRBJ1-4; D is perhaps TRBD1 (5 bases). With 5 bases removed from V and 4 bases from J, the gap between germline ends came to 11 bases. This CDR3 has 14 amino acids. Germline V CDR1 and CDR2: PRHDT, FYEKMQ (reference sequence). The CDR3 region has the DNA TGTGCCAGCAGCCTCACACAGGTTAATGAAAAACTGTTTTTT. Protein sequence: CASSLTQVNEKLFF.

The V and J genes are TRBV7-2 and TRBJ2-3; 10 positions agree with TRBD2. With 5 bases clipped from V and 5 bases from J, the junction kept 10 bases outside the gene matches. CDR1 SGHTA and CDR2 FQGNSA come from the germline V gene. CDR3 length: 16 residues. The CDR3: CASSGVVAGGKDTQYF. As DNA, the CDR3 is TGTGCCAGCAGCGGGGTGGTAGCGGGAGGAAAAGATACGCAGTATTTT.

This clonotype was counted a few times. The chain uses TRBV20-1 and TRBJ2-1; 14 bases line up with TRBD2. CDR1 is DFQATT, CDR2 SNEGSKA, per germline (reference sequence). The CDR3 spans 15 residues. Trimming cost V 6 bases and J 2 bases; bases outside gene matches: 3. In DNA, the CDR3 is TGCAGTGCGGGACTAGCGGGGGTGGCCTACAATGAGCAGTTCTTC. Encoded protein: CSAGLAGVAYNEQFF.

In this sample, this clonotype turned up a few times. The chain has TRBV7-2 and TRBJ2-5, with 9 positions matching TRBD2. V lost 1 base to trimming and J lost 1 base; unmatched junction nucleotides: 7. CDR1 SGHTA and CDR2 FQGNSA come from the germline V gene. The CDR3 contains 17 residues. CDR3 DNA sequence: TGTGCCAGCAGCTTAGAGCCCCTAGCGGGGTTCCAAGAGACCCAGTACTTC. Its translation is CASSLEPLAGFQETQYF.

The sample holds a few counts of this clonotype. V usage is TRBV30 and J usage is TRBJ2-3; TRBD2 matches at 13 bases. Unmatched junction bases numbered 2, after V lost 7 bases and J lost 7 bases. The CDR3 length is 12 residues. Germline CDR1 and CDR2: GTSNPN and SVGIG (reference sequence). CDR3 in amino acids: CASTSGRYTQYF. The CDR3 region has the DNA TGTGCCTCGACTAGCGGGAGGTATACGCAGTATTTT.

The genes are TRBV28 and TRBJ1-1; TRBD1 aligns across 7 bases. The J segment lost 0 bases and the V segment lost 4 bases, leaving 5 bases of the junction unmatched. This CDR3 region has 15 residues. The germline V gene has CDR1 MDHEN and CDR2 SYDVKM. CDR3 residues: CASSSPDRVNTEAFF. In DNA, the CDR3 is TGTGCCAGCAGTTCCCCCGACAGGGTGAACACTGAAGCTTTCTTT. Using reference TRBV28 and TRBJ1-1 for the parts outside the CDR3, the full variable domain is DVKVTQSSRYLVKRTGEKVFLECVQDMDHENMFWYRQDPGLGLRLIYFSYDVKMKEKGDIPEGYSVSREKKERFSLILESASTNQTSMYLCASSSPDRVNTEAFFGQGTRLTVV.

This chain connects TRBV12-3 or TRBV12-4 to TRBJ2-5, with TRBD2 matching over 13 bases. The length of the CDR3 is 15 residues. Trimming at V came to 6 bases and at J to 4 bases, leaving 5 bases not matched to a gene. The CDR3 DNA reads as TGTGCCAGCAGGCCCGGACTAGCGGGGGTAGAGACCCAGTACTTC. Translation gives CASRPGLAGVETQYF.

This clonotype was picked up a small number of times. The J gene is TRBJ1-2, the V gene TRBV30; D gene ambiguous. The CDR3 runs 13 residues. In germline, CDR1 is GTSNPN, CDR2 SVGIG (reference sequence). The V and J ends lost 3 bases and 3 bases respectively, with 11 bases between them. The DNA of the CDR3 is TGTGCCTGGAGCCCCGACGGCTACTATGGCTACACCTTC. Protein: CAWSPDGYYGYTF.

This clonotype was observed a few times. In nucleotides, the CDR3 is TGTGCCAGCAGCTTAGGGACCAGCTCTGGAAACACCATATATTTT. Amino acids: CASSLGTSSGNTIYF. J is TRBJ1-3 and V is TRBV11-2; D gene unclear. The CDR3 is 15 residues long. The germline gives CDR1 SGHAT, CDR2 FQNNGV. V lost 1 base and J lost 0, with 7 bases in between.

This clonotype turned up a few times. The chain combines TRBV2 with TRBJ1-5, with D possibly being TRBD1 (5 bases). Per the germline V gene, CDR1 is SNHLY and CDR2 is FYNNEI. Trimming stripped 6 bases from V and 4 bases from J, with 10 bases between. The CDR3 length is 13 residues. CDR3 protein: CASRGDGNQPQHF. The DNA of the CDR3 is TGTGCCAGCAGAGGGGACGGTAATCAGCCCCAGCATTTT.